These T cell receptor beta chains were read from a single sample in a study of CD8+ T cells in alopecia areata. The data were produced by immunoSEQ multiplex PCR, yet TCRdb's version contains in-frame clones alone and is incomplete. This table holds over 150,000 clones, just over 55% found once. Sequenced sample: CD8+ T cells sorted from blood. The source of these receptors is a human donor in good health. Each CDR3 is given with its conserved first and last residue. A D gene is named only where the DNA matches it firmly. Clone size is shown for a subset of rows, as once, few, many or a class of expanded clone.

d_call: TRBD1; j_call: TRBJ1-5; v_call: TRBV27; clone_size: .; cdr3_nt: TGTGCCAGCAGTTCCGGACAGGGGGCTTATAGCAATCAGCCCCAGCATTTT; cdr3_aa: CASSSGQGAYSNQPQHF
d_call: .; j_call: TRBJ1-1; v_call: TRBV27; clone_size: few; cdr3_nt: TGTGCCAGCAGTTGGGGAGTGAACACTGAAGCTTTCTTT; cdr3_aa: CASSWGVNTEAFF
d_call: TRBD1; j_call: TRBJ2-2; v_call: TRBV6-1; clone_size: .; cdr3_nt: TGTGCCAGCAGCTTTACAGGGGGCACCGGGGAGCTGTTTTTT; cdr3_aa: CASSFTGGTGELFF
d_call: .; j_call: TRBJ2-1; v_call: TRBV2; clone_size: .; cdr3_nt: TGTGCCAGCAGTGAACCAAGGACCAACAATGAGCAGTTCTTC; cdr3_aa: CASSEPRTNNEQFF
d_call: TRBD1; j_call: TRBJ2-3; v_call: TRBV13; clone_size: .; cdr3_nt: TGTGCCAGCAGCCCACCGGGACAGGGGAGGGGGACGCAGTATTTT; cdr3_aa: CASSPPGQGRGTQYF
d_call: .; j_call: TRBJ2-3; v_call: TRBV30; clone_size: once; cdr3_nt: TGTGCCTGGACCGTAAGGCTCCTGGGCACAGATACGCAGTATTTT; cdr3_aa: CAWTVRLLGTDTQYF
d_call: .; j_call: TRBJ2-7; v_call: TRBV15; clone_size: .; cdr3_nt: TGTGCCACCAGCAGAGGGACAGAGTCCTACGAGCAGTACTTC; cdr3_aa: CATSRGTESYEQYF
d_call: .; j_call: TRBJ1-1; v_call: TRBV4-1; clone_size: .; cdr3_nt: TGCGCCAGCAGCCAAAAATACCGGGCAGGTAACACTGAAGCTTTCTTT; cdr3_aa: CASSQKYRAGNTEAFF
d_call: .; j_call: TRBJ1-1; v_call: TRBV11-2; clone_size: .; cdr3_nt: TGTGCCAGCAGCTTAGATACGGGAGGGGACACTGAAGCTTTCTTT; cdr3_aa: CASSLDTGGDTEAFF
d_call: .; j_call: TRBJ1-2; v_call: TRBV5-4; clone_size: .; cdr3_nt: TGTGCCAGCAGATGGTGGGGCGGTGATGGCTACACCTTC; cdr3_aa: CASRWWGGDGYTF
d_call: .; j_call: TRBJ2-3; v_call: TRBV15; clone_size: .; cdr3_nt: TGTGCCACCAGCCGGGATCGGGACGGCGACACAGATACGCAGTATTTT; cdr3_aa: CATSRDRDGDTDTQYF
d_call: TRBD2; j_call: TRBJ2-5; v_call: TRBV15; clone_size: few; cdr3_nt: TGTGCCACCAGCTGGTCTAGCGGGGGCCCTAGGGAGACCCAGTACTTC; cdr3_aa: CATSWSSGGPRETQYF
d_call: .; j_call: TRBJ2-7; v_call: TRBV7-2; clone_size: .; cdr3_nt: TGTGCCAGCAGCTCCCGACAGGCCTCCTACGAGCAGTACTTC; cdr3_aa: CASSSRQASYEQYF
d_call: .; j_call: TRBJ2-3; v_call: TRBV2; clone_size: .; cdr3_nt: TGTGCCAGCTTATGGACGGTTGCGACAGATACGCAGTATTTT; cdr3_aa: CASLWTVATDTQYF
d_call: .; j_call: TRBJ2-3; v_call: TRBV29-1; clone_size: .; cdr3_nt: TGCAGCGTTGGAGGGACAGATACGCAGTATTTT; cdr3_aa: CSVGGTDTQYF
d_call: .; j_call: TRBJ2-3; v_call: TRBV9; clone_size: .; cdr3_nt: TGTGCCAGCAGCCCCTCCGAGGATACGCAGTATTTT; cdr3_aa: CASSPSEDTQYF
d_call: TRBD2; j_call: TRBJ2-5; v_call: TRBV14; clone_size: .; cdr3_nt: TGTGCCAGCAGCCCGACTAGCGGGGGGACTCAAGAGACCCAGTACTTC; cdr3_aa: CASSPTSGGTQETQYF
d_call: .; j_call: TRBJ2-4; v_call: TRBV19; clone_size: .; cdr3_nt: TGTGCCACTTCGAATGGTGTTCAGTACTTC; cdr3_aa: CATSNGVQYF
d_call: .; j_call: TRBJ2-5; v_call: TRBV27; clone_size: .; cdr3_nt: TGTGCCAGCATCCTACAGGGTGGCCAAGAGACCCAGTACTTC; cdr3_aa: CASILQGGQETQYF
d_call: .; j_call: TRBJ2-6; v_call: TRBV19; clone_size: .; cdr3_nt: TGTGCCAGTAGTATCACGGGAGCTGGGGCCAACGTCCTGACTTTC; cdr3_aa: CASSITGAGANVLTF
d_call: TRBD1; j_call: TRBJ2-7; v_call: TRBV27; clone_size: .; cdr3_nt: TGTGCCAGCAGTTTCTTCCCACCGACAGGGGGAACCTACGAGCAGTACTTC; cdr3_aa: CASSFFPPTGGTYEQYF
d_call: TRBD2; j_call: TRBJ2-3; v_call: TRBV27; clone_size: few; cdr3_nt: TGTGCCAGCAGTTTACTAGCGGAGCGCACAGATACGCAGTATTTT; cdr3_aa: CASSLLAERTDTQYF
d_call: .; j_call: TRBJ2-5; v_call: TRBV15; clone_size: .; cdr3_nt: TGTGCCACCAGCAGAGTGGGCCAAGAGACCCAGTACTTC; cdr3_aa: CATSRVGQETQYF
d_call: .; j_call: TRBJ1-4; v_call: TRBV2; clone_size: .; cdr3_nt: TGTGCCAGCAGTGCCTTGGGCCCCAATGAAAAACTGTTTTTT; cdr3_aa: CASSALGPNEKLFF
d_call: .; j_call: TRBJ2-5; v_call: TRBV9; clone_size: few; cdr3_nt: TGTGCCAGCAGCCCCCCGGAGCAAGAGACCCAGTACTTC; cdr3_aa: CASSPPEQETQYF
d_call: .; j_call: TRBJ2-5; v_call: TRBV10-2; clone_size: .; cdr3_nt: TGCGCCAGCAGTGACTCAAAAGAGACCCAGTACTTC; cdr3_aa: CASSDSKETQYF
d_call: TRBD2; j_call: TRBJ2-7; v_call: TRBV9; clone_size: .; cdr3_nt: TGTGCCAGCAGCGTAGAGCAAGCGGGGGGGCTTCAGGAGCAGTACTTC; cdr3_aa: CASSVEQAGGLQEQYF
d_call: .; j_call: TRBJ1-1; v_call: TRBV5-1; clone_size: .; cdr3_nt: TGCGCCAGCAGCTTAGTAATTGCCAGGGGCGCCCTCGATAGAGCTTTCTTT; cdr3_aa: CASSLVIARGALDRAFF
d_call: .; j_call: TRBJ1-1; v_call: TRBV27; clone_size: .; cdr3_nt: TGTGCCAGCAGGGATTCAGGGTACGTGGTCTTT; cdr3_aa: CASRDSGYVVF
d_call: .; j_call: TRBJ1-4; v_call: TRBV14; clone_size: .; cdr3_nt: TGTGCCAGCAGCCAAGACGGCGCAACTAATGAAAAACTGTTTTTT; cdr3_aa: CASSQDGATNEKLFF
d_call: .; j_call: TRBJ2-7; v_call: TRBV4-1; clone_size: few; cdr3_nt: TGCGCCAGCAGCCATGGATTAGGACGGTCCGAGCAGTACTTC; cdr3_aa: CASSHGLGRSEQYF
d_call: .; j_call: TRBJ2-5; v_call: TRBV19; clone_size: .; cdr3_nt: TGTGCCAGTGGCGGTTGGCGGACTCAAGAGACCCAGTACTTC; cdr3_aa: CASGGWRTQETQYF
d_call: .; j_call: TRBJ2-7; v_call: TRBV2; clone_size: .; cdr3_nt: TGTGCCAGCAGTGAAGCGGGAAGCTCCTACGAGCAGTACTTC; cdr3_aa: CASSEAGSSYEQYF
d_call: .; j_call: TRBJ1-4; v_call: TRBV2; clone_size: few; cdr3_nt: TGTGCCAGCAGTGAACCCAGGACGGAGCCAACTAATGAAAAACTGTTTTTT; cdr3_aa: CASSEPRTEPTNEKLFF
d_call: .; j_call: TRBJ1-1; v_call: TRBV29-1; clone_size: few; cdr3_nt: TGCAGCGTTGTGGACAAGAACACTGAAGCTTTCTTT; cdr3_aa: CSVVDKNTEAFF
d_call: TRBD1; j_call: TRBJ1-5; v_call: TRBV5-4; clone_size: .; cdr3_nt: TGTGCCAGCAGCCTCCGGGACAGTAATCAGCCCCAGCATTTT; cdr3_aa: CASSLRDSNQPQHF
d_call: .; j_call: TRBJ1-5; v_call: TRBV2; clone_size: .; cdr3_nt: TGTGCCAGCAGTGTTGGGGGGCTTGAACCCCAGCATTTT; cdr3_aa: CASSVGGLEPQHF
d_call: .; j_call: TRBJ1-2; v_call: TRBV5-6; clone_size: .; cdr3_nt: TGTGCCAGCAGCGACAACCTGGACAGACTCTATGGCTACACCTTC; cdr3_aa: CASSDNLDRLYGYTF
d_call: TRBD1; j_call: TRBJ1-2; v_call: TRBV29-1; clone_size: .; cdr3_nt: TGCAGCGTTTACGTCCCCGGGACAGGGGATGGCTACACCTTC; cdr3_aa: CSVYVPGTGDGYTF
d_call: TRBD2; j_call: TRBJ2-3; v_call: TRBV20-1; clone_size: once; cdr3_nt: TGCAGTGCTACCGGGGGGGATACGCAGTATTTT; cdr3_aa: CSATGGDTQYF
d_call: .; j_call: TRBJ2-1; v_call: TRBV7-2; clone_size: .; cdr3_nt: TGTGCCAGCAGCTTAGGGCCTACTAGTGACCCCCACAATGAGCAGTTCTTC; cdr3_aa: CASSLGPTSDPHNEQFF
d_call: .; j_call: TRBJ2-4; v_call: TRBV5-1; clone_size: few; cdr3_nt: TGCGCCAGCAGCTACAGGTTCGAAGCCAAAAACATTCAGTACTTC; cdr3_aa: CASSYRFEAKNIQYF
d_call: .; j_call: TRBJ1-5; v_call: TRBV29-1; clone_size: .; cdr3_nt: TGCAGCGTTTCTGTGAGGGAAGGTCAGCCCCAGCATTTT; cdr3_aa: CSVSVREGQPQHF
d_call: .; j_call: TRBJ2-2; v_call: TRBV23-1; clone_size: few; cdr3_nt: TGCGCCAGCAGTCAATCTATAGGGGGGCCACCGATGGGGACCGGGGAGCTGTTTTTT; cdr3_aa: CASSQSIGGPPMGTGELFF
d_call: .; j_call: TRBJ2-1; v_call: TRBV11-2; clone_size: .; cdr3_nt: TGTGCCAGCAGCCCCGTCCTCCCTAGCGATCACAATGAGCAGTTCTTC; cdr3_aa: CASSPVLPSDHNEQFF
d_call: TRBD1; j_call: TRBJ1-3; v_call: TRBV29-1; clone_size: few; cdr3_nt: TGCAGCGTTGAAGCGCAGGGGGAGGGAAACACCATATATTTT; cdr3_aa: CSVEAQGEGNTIYF
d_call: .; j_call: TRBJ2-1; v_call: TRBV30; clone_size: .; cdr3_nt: TGTGCCGGGACGCTCAAGACGAGCTCCTACAATGAGCAGTTCTTC; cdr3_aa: CAGTLKTSSYNEQFF
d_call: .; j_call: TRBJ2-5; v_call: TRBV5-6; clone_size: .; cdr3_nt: TGTGCCAGCAGCTTGTGGCATAACCAAGAGACCCAGTACTTC; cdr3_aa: CASSLWHNQETQYF
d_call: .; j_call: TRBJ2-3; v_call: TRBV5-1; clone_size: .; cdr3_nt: TGCGCCAGCAGCTTGATCCAGCCCCGCACAGATACGCAGTATTTT; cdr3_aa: CASSLIQPRTDTQYF
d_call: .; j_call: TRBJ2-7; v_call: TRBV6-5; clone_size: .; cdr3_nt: TGTGCCAGCAGTTACTCCGGCCTGAATCGTGCGCAGTACTTC; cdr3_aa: CASSYSGLNRAQYF